The 29 T cell receptor beta chains below all came from one sample that was sequenced in a study of technical replicates of blood from a few donors. Using immunoSEQ multiplex PCR, the repertoire was profiled, and TCRdb retains in-frame clones only, with some absent. The sample includes about 69,000 clones, around 90% of them seen just once. The sequenced material came from PBMCs. These receptors were obtained from a human donor in good health. Some clones in this sample may be carry-over from other donors' samples.

This chain links TRBV7-6 with TRBJ2-1; possibly TRBD2 for D (5 bases). This CDR3 contains 15 residues. Germline V gene sequence: CDR1 SGHVS, CDR2 FNYEAQ. V was cut by 1 base and J by 7 bases, with 14 bases left in between. The CDR3 here is CASSLGPSPGNEQFF. CDR3 nucleotides: TGTGCCAGCAGCTTAGGGCCTAGCCCTGGGAATGAGCAGTTCTTC.

V is TRBV5-1 and J is TRBJ1-1; TRBD1 might be the D (6 bases). Trimming removed 3 bases at V and 2 bases at J, with 8 bases between. This CDR3 is built from 13 residues. Germline values: CDR1 SGHRS, CDR2 YFSETQ. CDR3 nucleotides: TGCGCCAGCAGCTGGACAGAAAACACTGAAGCTTTCTTT. Amino acids: CASSWTENTEAFF.

This CDR3 reads CASSLRGTQETQYF. CDR3 sequence (DNA): TGTGCCAGCAGTTTACGGGGGACCCAAGAGACCCAGTACTTC. The V and J genes are TRBV27 and TRBJ2-5, with a tentative D call TRBD2 (6 bases). CDR1 MNHEY and CDR2 SMNVEV come from the germline V gene (reference sequence). CDR3 length: 14 amino acids. V dropped 2 bases and J dropped 1 base, with 8 bases sitting between them.

V is TRBV29-1 and J is TRBJ1-2; 8 nucleotides match TRBD1. The CDR3 runs to 13 residues. Germline V gene lookup returns CDR1 SQVTM and CDR2 ANQGSEA. V lost 4 bases to trimming and J lost 6 bases; unmatched junction nucleotides: 7. CDR3 bases: TGCAGCGTTGCCCTCGACAGGGGAAATGGCTACACCTTC. Residues: CSVALDRGNGYTF.

The V and J genes are TRBV7-2 and TRBJ1-4; possibly TRBD1 for D (5 bases). Germline CDR1 is SGHTA and CDR2 is FQGNSA. CDR3 size: 14 residues. V lost 2 bases and J 4 bases, leaving 8 bases between the germline ends. CDR3 coding DNA: TGTGCCAGCAGCTTAAGCAGGGTTAATGAAAAACTGTTTTTT. Translated: CASSLSRVNEKLFF.

This chain connects TRBV5-4 to TRBJ1-2; perhaps TRBD1 as D (5 bases). Trimming pared 4 bases from V and 7 bases from J, leaving 20 bases between. This CDR3 has 15 amino acids. Germline-derived CDR1 and CDR2 are SGHNT and YYREEE (reference sequence). The CDR3: CASSAWTGETSGYTF. CDR3 DNA sequence: TGTGCCAGCAGCGCCTGGACGGGGGAAACGAGTGGCTACACCTTC.

The chain joins TRBV6-1 to TRBJ1-5; 9 nucleotides line up with TRBD1. CDR3 length: 14 amino acids. Germline lookup yields CDR1 MNHNS and CDR2 SASEGT. J gave up 11 bases and V 4 bases, and 9 bases lay outside the gene matches. The CDR3 DNA follows: TGTGCCAGCAGTGGCAACAGGGGGCTGCTGGCCCAGCATTTT. It codes for CASSGNRGLLAQHF.

This rearrangement joins TRBV7-9 to TRBJ2-1, with D hard to call. Germline CDR1 and CDR2: SEHNR and FQNEAQ (reference sequence). The CDR3 is 12 residues long. V lost 2 bases, J lost 10 bases, and 9 bases lay in between. The CDR3 DNA is TGTGCCAGCAGCTTACTCGCGGCCGAGCAGTTCTTC. Translating gives CASSLLAAEQFF.

V usage is TRBV10-3 and J usage is TRBJ1-2, with TRBD1 matching over 8 bases. The V and J ends lost 7 bases and 2 bases, in that order; junction bases with no gene match: 9. This CDR3 has 15 amino acids. In germline, CDR1 is ENHRY, CDR2 SYGVKD. The CDR3 DNA sequence: TGTGCCATCACCAACCCAGGACAGGGAAACTATGGCTACACCTTC. It codes for CAITNPGQGNYGYTF.

V usage is TRBV30 and J usage is TRBJ2-3; 10 bases map to TRBD2. The germline V gene encodes CDR1 GTSNPN and CDR2 SVGIG (reference sequence). The CDR3 loop spans 13 amino acids. Trimming cost V 4 bases and J 3 bases; bases outside gene matches: 1. The CDR3 sequence is CAWTSGRTDTQYF. In nucleotides, the CDR3 is TGTGCCTGGACTAGCGGGAGAACAGATACGCAGTATTTT.

This CDR3 is CASSQDIVAGAVNEQFF. The CDR3 nucleotides read TGCGCCAGCAGCCAAGATATCGTAGCGGGAGCGGTTAATGAGCAGTTCTTC. The chain couples TRBV4-3 to TRBJ2-1; 9 positions match TRBD2. The CDR3 has 17 amino acids. Germline V gene lookup returns CDR1 LGHNA and CDR2 YSLEER. V lost 0 bases to trimming and J lost 7 bases; unmatched junction nucleotides: 10.

The V call is TRBV7-2, the J call TRBJ1-3; TRBD1 matches at 10 bases. The junction had 13 bases not matched to a gene; V was cut back by 0 bases and J by 2 bases. In germline, CDR1 is SGHTA, CDR2 FQGNSA. The CDR3 length is 20 residues. The CDR3 coding sequence is TGTGCCAGCAGCTTAGCTTGGGACAGGGGCATGGGGTCCCCTGGAAACACCATATATTTT. Amino acids: CASSLAWDRGMGSPGNTIYF. Full variable domain (missing parts from reference TRBV7-2 and TRBJ1-3): GAGVSQSPSNKVTEKGKDVELRCDPISGHTALYWYRQSLGQGLEFLIYFQGNSAPDKSGLPSDRFSAERTGGSVSTLTIQRTQQEDSAVYLCASSLAWDRGMGSPGNTIYFGEGSWLTVV.

The chain has TRBV5-6 and TRBJ1-6, with TRBD1 matching 7 bases. This CDR3 has 15 residues. V gave up 1 base and J gave up 10 bases; unmatched junction bases: 8. The V gene's germline CDR1 is SGHDT and CDR2 YYEEEE. This chain's CDR3 is CASSLRQGGGSPLHF. The CDR3 coding sequence is TGTGCCAGCAGCTTGCGGCAGGGGGGTGGCTCACCCCTCCACTTT.

The rearrangement links TRBV15 to TRBJ2-5; the D gene is possibly TRBD2 (7 bases). The V end was cut by 6 bases, the J end by 4 bases, with 15 bases between. Germline V gene sequence: CDR1 LNHNV, CDR2 YYDKDF (reference sequence). The CDR3 spans 14 residues. CDR3 sequence: CATSLGGALETQYF. CDR3 DNA: TGTGCCACCAGTCTAGGGGGGGCCCTAGAGACCCAGTACTTC.

The chain joins TRBV13 to TRBJ1-6; D unresolved. V was cut by 5 bases and J by 11 bases, with 25 bases left in between. The length of the CDR3 is 17 residues. CDR1 and CDR2 (germline): PRHDT, FYEKMQ (reference sequence). CDR3 region: CASSLGVGPTWEPPLHF. In DNA form, the CDR3 reads TGTGCCAGCAGCCTCGGGGTTGGGCCAACTTGGGAACCACCCCTCCACTTT.

This clone has just a few counts. The chain combines TRBV2 with TRBJ1-2; D remains ambiguous. CDR1 is SNHLY, CDR2 FYNNEI, per germline. The V end lost 0 bases, the J end lost 7 bases, and 9 bases lay between the germline ends. This CDR3 spans 13 amino acids. DNA for the CDR3: TGTGCCAGCAGTGAAGCGGCGGACTTTGGCTACACCTTC. Its protein is CASSEAADFGYTF.

The rearrangement links TRBV5-1 to TRBJ2-7; 9 bases fit TRBD2. CDR3 length equals 13 residues. Germline V gene sequence: CDR1 SGHRS, CDR2 YFSETQ. The V gene end was trimmed by 2 bases and the J gene end by 4 bases; junction bases not matched to a gene: 1. CDR3 protein: CASSLSGGYEQYF. The DNA of the CDR3 is TGCGCCAGCAGCTTAAGCGGGGGGTACGAGCAGTACTTC.

This clone has just one count. This chain links TRBV7-9 with TRBJ2-2; D uncertain. The V end was cut by 0 bases, the J end by 3 bases, with 8 bases between. Germline-derived CDR1 and CDR2 are SEHNR and FQNEAQ (reference sequence). This CDR3 has 15 amino acids. CDR3 nucleotide sequence: TGTGCCAGCAGCTTAGCGTTAGGAGACACCGGGGAGCTGTTTTTT. It encodes CASSLALGDTGELFF.

The chain recombines TRBV6-6 with TRBJ2-1; no reliable D call. The CDR3 contains 14 residues. CDR1 MNHNY and CDR2 SVGAGI come from the germline V gene (reference sequence). V was pared by 0 bases and J by 6 bases, with 9 bases between. The CDR3 reads CASSYSAGSNEQFF. For the CDR3, the DNA is TGTGCCAGCAGTTACTCAGCCGGGTCCAATGAGCAGTTCTTC.

This CDR3 reads CASSYGSGARAFF. In nucleotides, the CDR3 is TGTGCCAGCAGTTACGGGTCAGGGGCAAGAGCTTTCTTT. The gene calls are TRBV6-5 and TRBJ1-1, with D maybe TRBD1 (6 bases). Per the germline V gene, CDR1 is MNHEY and CDR2 is SVGAGI. This CDR3 has 13 amino acids. V shed 2 bases and J shed 10 bases, with 14 bases lying between them.

The rearrangement joins TRBV5-1 to TRBJ1-4, with D perhaps matching TRBD1 (5 bases). This CDR3 region has 14 residues. The ends were cut back, 5 bases at V and 0 bases at J, with 8 bases in the middle. Germline V gene data show CDR1 as SGHRS and CDR2 as YFSETQ. CDR3 region: CASRQGPTNEKLFF. The CDR3 DNA reads TGCGCCAGCAGGCAGGGCCCAACTAATGAAAAACTGTTTTTT.

The chain carries TRBV7-7 and TRBJ2-1, with 8 bases fitting TRBD2. The CDR3 has 15 residues. Trimming at V came to 1 base and at J to 2 bases, leaving 1 base not matched to a gene. Germline assignment: CDR1 SSHAT and CDR2 FNYEAQ (reference sequence). CDR3: CASSLDGGAYNEQFF. The CDR3 region has the DNA TGTGCCAGCAGCTTAGACGGGGGGGCCTACAATGAGCAGTTCTTC. Filled out from reference TRBV7-7 and TRBJ2-1, the complete variable domain reads GAGVSQSPRYKVTKRGQDVTLRCDPISSHATLYWYQQALGQGPEFLTYFNYEAQPDKSGLPSDRFSAERPEGSISTLTIQRTEQRDSAMYRCASSLDGGAYNEQFFGPGTRLTVL.

The rearrangement joins TRBV7-6 to TRBJ2-4; possible D gene TRBD2, 6 bases. Germline V gene sequence: CDR1 SGHVS, CDR2 FNYEAQ. The CDR3 loop spans 14 amino acids. The V end lost 1 base, the J end lost 8 bases, and 12 bases lay between the germline ends. CDR3 protein: CASSLGGGTDIQYF. The CDR3 bases are TGTGCCAGCAGCTTAGGTGGCGGGACGGACATTCAGTACTTC. Looking up the rest from reference TRBV7-6 and TRBJ2-4 gives the full variable domain: GAGVSQSPRYKVTKRGQDVALRCDPISGHVSLYWYRQALGQGPEFLTYFNYEAQQDKSGLPNDRFSAERPEGSISTLTIQRTEQRDSAMYRCASSLGGGTDIQYFGAGTRLSVL.

This chain links TRBV5-8 with TRBJ1-1; 8 positions match TRBD1. V shed 1 base and J 5 bases; nucleotides not matched to a gene: 4. Germline CDR1 and CDR2: SGHTS and YDEGEE. This CDR3 comprises 14 residues. The CDR3 loop reads CASSLIQGATEAFF. The CDR3 region has the DNA TGTGCCAGCAGCTTGATCCAGGGGGCGACTGAAGCTTTCTTT.

The chain is built from TRBV7-3 and TRBJ2-3, with TRBD2 matching over 8 bases. In germline, CDR1 is SGHTA, CDR2 FQGTGA. This CDR3 is built from 17 residues. V shed 4 bases and J 1 base; nucleotides not matched to a gene: 10. The CDR3 loop is CASSSGDSGAGTDTQYF. Written as DNA, the CDR3 is TGTGCCAGCAGCTCGGGGGATAGCGGGGCCGGCACAGATACGCAGTATTTT. Full variable domain (missing parts from reference TRBV7-3 and TRBJ2-3): GAGVSQTPSNKVTEKGKYVELRCDPISGHTALYWYRQSLGQGPEFLIYFQGTGAADDSGLPNDRFFAVRPEGSVSTLKIQRTERGDSAVYLCASSSGDSGAGTDTQYFGPGTRLTVL.

The rearrangement uses TRBV9 and TRBJ2-7, with 10 bases identical to TRBD1. With V trimmed by 3 bases and J by 7 bases, 7 bases remained unmatched. Germline-derived CDR1 and CDR2 are SGDLS and YYNGEE. The CDR3 extends over 14 amino acids. CDR3 DNA: TGTGCCAGCAGCGGAGGGACAGGGGTGGGAGAGCAGTACTTC. Translated: CASSGGTGVGEQYF.

The chain carries TRBV19 and TRBJ2-3; 11 bases agree with TRBD1. The CDR3 covers 18 residues. Looked up from germline, CDR1 is LNHDA and CDR2 is SQIVND (reference sequence). V lost 6 bases to trimming and J lost 4 bases; unmatched junction nucleotides: 15. The CDR3 DNA reads TGTGCCAGTAGCCTGGGGACCGGGACAGGGGGGGTTCCAGATACGCAGTATTTT. This codes for CASSLGTGTGGVPDTQYF.

The rearrangement links TRBV7-2 to TRBJ2-1; 9 positions match TRBD2. Germline lookup yields CDR1 SGHTA and CDR2 FQGNSA. The CDR3 is 13 amino acids. After removal of 11 bases from V and 7 bases from J, the junction contained 9 bases not matched to a gene. The CDR3 here is CASTSGGRNEQFF. CDR3 DNA sequence: TGTGCCTCGACTAGCGGCGGGAGGAATGAGCAGTTCTTC. The whole variable domain, remainder taken from reference TRBV7-2 and TRBJ2-1, is GAGVSQSPSNKVTEKGKDVELRCDPISGHTALYWYRQSLGQGLEFLIYFQGNSAPDKSGLPSDRFSAERTGGSVSTLTIQRTQQEDSAVYLCASTSGGRNEQFFGPGTRLTVL.

This sequence joins TRBV7-3 and TRBJ2-3; TRBD2 agrees at 10 bases. V dropped 5 bases and J dropped 1; count of bases not matched to a gene: 6. The CDR3 runs 16 residues. Germline V gives CDR1 SGHTA, CDR2 FQGTGA. CDR3 protein: CASSPASGGGTDTQYF. CDR3 DNA: TGTGCCAGCAGCCCCGCTAGCGGGGGTGGCACAGATACGCAGTATTTT.